This is a list of T cell receptor beta chains from one sample in a study of naive and memory T cell subsets. Via MiXCR, TCRdb re-called the UMI-ligation and nested PCR reads, giving one row per CDR3 protein. This table holds approximately 90,000 distinct CDR3 sequences, about 11% found once. Sequenced: naive CD4+ T cells from blood. All receptors derive from a human donor in good health. Both conserved end residues are part of each CDR3. Each record gives: V gene, J gene, CDR3 protein.

TRBV5-5	TRBJ1-1	CASSTRTDMNTEAFF
TRBV7-2	TRBJ2-3	CASSLSGRAVRDTQYF
TRBV4-1	TRBJ2-5	CASSQEAWEVAGDETQYF
TRBV5-1	TRBJ2-1	CASSLGDKPPYNEQFF
TRBV20-1	TRBJ2-3	CSASPLKGLTDTQYF
TRBV19	TRBJ1-5	CASSTTTYSYQPQHF
TRBV24-1	TRBJ1-1	CATSDSGRRTEAFF
TRBV2	TRBJ1-1	CASSESRWTEAFF
TRBV2	TRBJ2-7	CASSTPGTSGGTSSYEQYF
TRBV30	TRBJ2-4	CAWSLLEKNIQYF
TRBV29-1	TRBJ1-4	CSVAETEKLFF
TRBV7-6	TRBJ2-6	CASSLGHGGTNSGANVLTF
TRBV6-2/TRBV6-3	TRBJ1-1	CASSQGQDEAFF
TRBV11-2	TRBJ1-5	CASSLGRGNSNQPQHF
TRBV3-1	TRBJ1-2	CASSPTSIYGYTF
TRBV4-3	TRBJ2-3	CASSQAQPDTQYF
TRBV2	TRBJ2-5	CASSPGAAYQETQYF